The clone carrying this TCR beta chain was detected many times. This sample is drawn from a study of blood T cells in healthy people across ages. Combining a sample-barcoded 5' primer with a J-beta primer mix, a second PCR ran for roughly 6 to 11 cycles. MiXCR, run by TCRdb on the 5' RACE reads, gives a single entry per CDR3 protein. The sample has some 1.8 million distinct CDR3 sequences; approximately 40% are singletons. The CDR3 is 15 residues long. V lost 1 base and J lost 3; bases outside the gene matches: 3. Germline V lookup: CDR1 SGHRS, CDR2 YFSETQ. The sequence derives from a human donor in good health. The gene calls are TRBV5-1 and TRBJ2-3; TRBD1 matches 9 bases. The specimen sequenced was blood. CDR3 sequence: CASSLMGQGTDTQYF. CDR3 DNA: TGCGCCAGCAGCTTGATGGGACAGGGAACAGATACGCAGTATTTT.